This T cell receptor (beta chain) stems from a study of shared clonotypes between healthy human individuals. In the case of this clone: Its antigen remains unidentified.

Everyone who donated was a Caucasian adult who lived in Nashville, Tennessee. CD4+ cells yielded CD45RA+ naive and CD45RA-negative memory subsets. Study observations and caveats: Sharing across four donors was highest in naive CD4 (roughly 5%) and lowest in memory CD8 (around 0.4%).

Trimming took 4 bases from V and 3 from J, leaving 10 bases between them. The germline V gene has CDR1 SGHDN and CDR2 FVKESK. The CDR3 is 13 amino acids. Researchers divided each subset's genomic DNA evenly across several immunoSEQ plates. Measured with immunoSEQ multiplex PCR; TCRdb has only the in-frame clones, and not every one. The sample lists more than 2,000,000 clones, 93% occurring once. Sequenced input: naive CD4+ T cells from PBMCs. Subset described: CD45RA+ positively selected. The V gene is TRBV14, the J gene TRBJ2-7; D gene uncertain. The sequence came from a man between 18 and 29 years old in good health. Some clones in this sample may be carry-over from other donors' samples. The DNA for the CDR3 is TGTGCCAGCAGCCGCCTTATCTACTACGAGCAGTACTTC. Its translation is CASSRLIYYEQYF.